These 10 T cell receptor beta chains originate from one sample sequenced in a study of CD8+ T cells in alopecia areata. The treatment is: oral pan-JAK inhibitor, 5-10 mg twice daily. Extraction and reverse transcription of RNA yielded cDNA as the sequencing template. Profiled with immunoSEQ multiplex PCR; TCRdb holds only in-frame clones, not every one. The sample holds more than 90,000 clones, roughly 58% seen once. The sequencing used CD8+ T cells sorted from blood, collected at week 4, from a patient treated with tofacitinib. The receptors were sampled from a human donor with alopecia areata.

V and J are TRBV7-8 and TRBJ2-1; no definite D call. V lost 0 bases and J lost 0, with 9 bases in between. Germline assignment: CDR1 SGHVS and CDR2 FQNEAQ. The CDR3 contains 16 residues. The CDR3 is CASSLAGWSSYNEQFF. For the CDR3, the DNA is TGTGCCAGCAGCTTAGCCGGGTGGAGCTCCTACAATGAGCAGTTCTTC.

V and J are TRBV6-5 and TRBJ2-7; perhaps TRBD1 as D (5 bases). Germline assignment: CDR1 MNHEY and CDR2 SVGAGI. The CDR3 is made up of 14 amino acids. With 2 bases removed from V and 2 bases from J, the gap between germline ends came to 10 bases. CDR3 sequence reads: CASSYGAGPYEQYF. In DNA, the CDR3 is TGTGCCAGCAGTTACGGCGCAGGGCCCTACGAGCAGTACTTC.

The J gene is TRBJ2-1, the V gene TRBV4-1; D might be TRBD2 (6 bases). The CDR3 is 14 amino acids. Germline values: CDR1 MGHRA, CDR2 YSYEKL. V lost 1 base, J lost 5 bases, and 9 bases lay in between. The CDR3 spells CASSQAGLNNEQFF. The CDR3 DNA follows: TGCGCCAGCAGCCAAGCGGGACTGAACAATGAGCAGTTCTTC.

This chain connects TRBV2 to TRBJ1-5, with D maybe TRBD1 (5 bases). CDR1 and CDR2 (germline): SNHLY, FYNNEI. V was pared by 3 bases and J by 1 base, with 7 bases between. This CDR3 region has 14 residues. The CDR3 DNA is TGTGCCAGCAGTGATTCAGGGAGCAATCAGCCCCAGCATTTT. Protein product: CASSDSGSNQPQHF.

This chain uses TRBV27 with TRBJ2-1; a weak D match, TRBD1 (5 bases). Between the trimmed V and J ends, which lost 3 bases and 3 bases, there was a span of 9 bases. The CDR3 loop spans 14 amino acids. Germline loops: CDR1 MNHEY, CDR2 SMNVEV (reference sequence). In DNA, the CDR3 is TGTGCCAGCAGTTTGAACCAGGGCTACAATGAGCAGTTCTTC. Protein: CASSLNQGYNEQFF.

The rearrangement links TRBV29-1 to TRBJ2-7, with TRBD2 matching over 10 bases. There are 22 residues in the CDR3. V trimming: 3 bases; J trimming: 3 bases; junction bases outside the gene matches: 29. The germline gives CDR1 SQVTM, CDR2 ANQGSEA. As DNA, the CDR3 is TGCAGCGTTGACTTCGGGGGACAGGCGCCTAGCGGGGGTCACCCTATGCTCTACGAGCAGTACTTC. Translation gives CSVDFGGQAPSGGHPMLYEQYF.

The chain joins TRBV4-1 to TRBJ1-2, with D perhaps TRBD1 (6 bases). Germline CDR1 MGHRA, CDR2 YSYEKL. The CDR3 loop spans 17 amino acids. V dropped 1 base and J dropped 6 bases, with 21 bases sitting between them. The CDR3 sequence is CASSQVRGRGEGDGYTF. The CDR3 bases are TGCGCCAGCAGCCAAGTTAGGGGAAGGGGGGAAGGCGATGGCTACACCTTC.

The chain uses TRBV29-1 and TRBJ2-1; TRBD2 aligns across 13 bases. This CDR3 comprises 18 residues. CDR1 SQVTM and CDR2 ANQGSEA come from the germline V gene. V trimming: 0 bases; J trimming: 1 base; junction bases outside the gene matches: 6. The CDR3, as DNA: TGCAGCGTTGAAGATCTGGTGGGACTAGCGGGGTCCTACAATGAGCAGTTCTTC. It codes for CSVEDLVGLAGSYNEQFF.

The rearrangement joins TRBV4-1 to TRBJ1-6; D not resolved. This CDR3 comprises 13 residues. The V end was cut by 0 bases, the J end by 12 bases, with 9 bases between. Per the germline V gene, CDR1 is MGHRA and CDR2 is YSYEKL. The CDR3 coding sequence is TGCGCCAGCAGCCAAGACCTACCAGAACCCCTCCACTTT. It specifies CASSQDLPEPLHF.

A few counts support this clone. As DNA, the CDR3 is TGCAGCGTTGAAGAGTCAGGGGGCGCCGGCTACGAGCAGTACTTC. Translation: CSVEESGGAGYEQYF. The V and J genes are TRBV29-1 and TRBJ2-7; 8 bases fit TRBD1. This CDR3 is 15 amino acids long. Trimming removed 0 bases from V and 3 bases from J; junction bases left unmatched: 7. Germline loops: CDR1 SQVTM, CDR2 ANQGSEA.